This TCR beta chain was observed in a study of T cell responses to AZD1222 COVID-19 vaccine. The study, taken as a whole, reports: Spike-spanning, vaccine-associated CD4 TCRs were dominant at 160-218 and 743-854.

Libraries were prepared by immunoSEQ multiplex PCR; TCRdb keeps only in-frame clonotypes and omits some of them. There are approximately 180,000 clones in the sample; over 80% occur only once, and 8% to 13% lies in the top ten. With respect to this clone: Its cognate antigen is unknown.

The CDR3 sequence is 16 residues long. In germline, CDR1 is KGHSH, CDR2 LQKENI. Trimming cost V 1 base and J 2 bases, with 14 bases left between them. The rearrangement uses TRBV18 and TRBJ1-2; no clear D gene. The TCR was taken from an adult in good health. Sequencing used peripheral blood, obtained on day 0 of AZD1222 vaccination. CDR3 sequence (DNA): TGTGCCAGCTCACCACGGAGTGGTGCGGAGAACTATGGCTACACCTTC. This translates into CASSPRSGAENYGYTF.